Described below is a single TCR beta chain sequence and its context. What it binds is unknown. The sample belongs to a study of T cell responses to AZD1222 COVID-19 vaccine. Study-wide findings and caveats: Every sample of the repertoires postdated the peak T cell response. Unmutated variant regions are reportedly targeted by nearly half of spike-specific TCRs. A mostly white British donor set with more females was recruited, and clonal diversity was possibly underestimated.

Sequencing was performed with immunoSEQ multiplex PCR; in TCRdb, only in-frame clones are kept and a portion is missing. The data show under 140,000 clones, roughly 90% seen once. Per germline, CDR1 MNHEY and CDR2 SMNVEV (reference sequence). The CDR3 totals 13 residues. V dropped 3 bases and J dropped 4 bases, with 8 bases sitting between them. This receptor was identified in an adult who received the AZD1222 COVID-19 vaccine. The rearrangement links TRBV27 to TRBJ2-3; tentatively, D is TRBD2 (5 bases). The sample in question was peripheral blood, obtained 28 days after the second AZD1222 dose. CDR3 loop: CASSLGVADTQYF. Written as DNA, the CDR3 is TGTGCCAGCAGTTTGGGAGTTGCAGATACGCAGTATTTT.